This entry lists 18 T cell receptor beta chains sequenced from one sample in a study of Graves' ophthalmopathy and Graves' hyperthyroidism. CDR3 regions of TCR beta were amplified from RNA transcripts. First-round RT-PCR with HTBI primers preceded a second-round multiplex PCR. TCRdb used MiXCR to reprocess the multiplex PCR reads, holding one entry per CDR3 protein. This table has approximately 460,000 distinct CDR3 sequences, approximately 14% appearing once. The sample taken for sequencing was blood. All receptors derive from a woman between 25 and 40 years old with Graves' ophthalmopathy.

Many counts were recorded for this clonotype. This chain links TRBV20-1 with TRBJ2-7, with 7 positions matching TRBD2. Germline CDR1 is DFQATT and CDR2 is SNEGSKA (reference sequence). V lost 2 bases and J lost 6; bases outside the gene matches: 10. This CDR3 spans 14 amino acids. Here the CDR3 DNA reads TGCAGTGCTAGACTCGGGGGGTTGAGGATCGAGCAGTACTTC. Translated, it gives CSARLGGLRIEQYF.

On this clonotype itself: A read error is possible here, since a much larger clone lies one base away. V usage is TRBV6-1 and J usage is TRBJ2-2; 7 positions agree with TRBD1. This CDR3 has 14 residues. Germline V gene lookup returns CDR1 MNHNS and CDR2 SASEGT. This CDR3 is CASATGADTVELFF. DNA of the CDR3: TGTGCCAGCGCTACAGGGGCGGACACCGTGGAGCTGTTTTTT.

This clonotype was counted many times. As DNA, the CDR3 is TGTGCCAGCAGCCGTGGGGCAGGGGAGACGACTGAAGCTTTCTTT. It encodes CASSRGAGETTEAFF. V usage is TRBV7-8 and J usage is TRBJ1-1; D perhaps matches TRBD1 (6 bases). The CDR3 extends over 15 amino acids. V was clipped by 5 bases and J by 5 bases, with 18 bases between them. Germline CDR1 SGHVS, CDR2 FQNEAQ.

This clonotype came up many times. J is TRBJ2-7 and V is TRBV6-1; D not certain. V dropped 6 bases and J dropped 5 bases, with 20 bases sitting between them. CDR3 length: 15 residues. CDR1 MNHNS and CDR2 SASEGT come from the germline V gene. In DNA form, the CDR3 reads TGTGCCAGCAGGGACCTTAGCAAGCGTTTCGACGAGCAGTACTTC. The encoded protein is CASRDLSKRFDEQYF.

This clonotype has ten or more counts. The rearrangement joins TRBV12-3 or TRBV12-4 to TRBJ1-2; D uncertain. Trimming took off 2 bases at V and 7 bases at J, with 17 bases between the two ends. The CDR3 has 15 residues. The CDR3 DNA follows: TGTGCCAGCAGTTTAAACGGCAGGTACTTAGTTGGCTACACCTTC. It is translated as CASSLNGRYLVGYTF.

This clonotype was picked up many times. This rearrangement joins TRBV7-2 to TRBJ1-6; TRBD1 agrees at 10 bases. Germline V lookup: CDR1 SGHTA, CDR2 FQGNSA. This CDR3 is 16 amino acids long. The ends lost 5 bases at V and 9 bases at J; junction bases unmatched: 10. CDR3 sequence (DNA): TGTGCCAGCAGCACCCCGGGACAGGGGATGAGTTCACCCCTCCACTTT. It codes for CASSTPGQGMSSPLHF.

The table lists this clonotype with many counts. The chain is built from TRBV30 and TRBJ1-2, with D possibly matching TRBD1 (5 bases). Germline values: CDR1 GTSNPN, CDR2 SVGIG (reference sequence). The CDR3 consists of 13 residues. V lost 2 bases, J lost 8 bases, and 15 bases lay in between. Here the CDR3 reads CAWSTEGSGGYTF. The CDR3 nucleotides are TGTGCCTGGAGTACGGAGGGGAGCGGGGGCTACACCTTC.

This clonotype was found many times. CDR3 in amino acids: CASSWGTNTIYF. Written as DNA, the CDR3 is TGTGCCAGCAGTTGGGGGACGAACACCATATATTTT. The V gene is TRBV28, the J gene TRBJ1-3; D is possibly TRBD1 (5 bases). This CDR3 spans 12 amino acids. Germline loops: CDR1 MDHEN, CDR2 SYDVKM. With 4 bases removed from V and 7 bases from J, the gap between germline ends came to 8 bases. Drawing the rest from reference TRBV28 and TRBJ1-3, the complete variable domain is DVKVTQSSRYLVKRTGEKVFLECVQDMDHENMFWYRQDPGLGLRLIYFSYDVKMKEKGDIPEGYSVSREKKERFSLILESASTNQTSMYLCASSWGTNTIYFGEGSWLTVV.

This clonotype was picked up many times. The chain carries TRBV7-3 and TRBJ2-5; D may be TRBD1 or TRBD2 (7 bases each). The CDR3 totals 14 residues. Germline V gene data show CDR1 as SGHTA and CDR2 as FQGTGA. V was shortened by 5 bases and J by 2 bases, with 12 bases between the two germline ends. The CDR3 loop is CASSRQGGQETQYF. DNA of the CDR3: TGTGCCAGCAGCCGACAGGGAGGGCAAGAGACCCAGTACTTC.

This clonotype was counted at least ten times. The CDR3 here is CASSTGGAYGYTF. DNA for the CDR3: TGTGCCAGCAGTACCGGGGGGGCCTATGGCTACACCTTC. This chain connects TRBV6-1 to TRBJ1-2, with a possible D match to TRBD1 (6 bases). Germline values: CDR1 MNHNS, CDR2 SASEGT. The CDR3 is made up of 13 amino acids. Trimming left V 5 bases short and J 4 bases short, with 11 bases between.

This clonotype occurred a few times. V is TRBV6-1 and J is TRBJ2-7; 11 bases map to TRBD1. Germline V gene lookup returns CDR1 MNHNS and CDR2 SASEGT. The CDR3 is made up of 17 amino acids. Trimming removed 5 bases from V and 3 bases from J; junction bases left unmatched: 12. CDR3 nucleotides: TGTGCCAGCAGTCCAATCCTACCGGGGACAGGGGGCTACGAGCAGTACTTC. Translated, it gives CASSPILPGTGGYEQYF.

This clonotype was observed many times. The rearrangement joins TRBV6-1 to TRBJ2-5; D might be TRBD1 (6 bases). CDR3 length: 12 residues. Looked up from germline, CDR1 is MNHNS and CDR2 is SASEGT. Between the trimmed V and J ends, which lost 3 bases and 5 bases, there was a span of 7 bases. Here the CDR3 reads CASSDQGETQYF. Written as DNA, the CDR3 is TGTGCCAGCAGTGACCAGGGGGAGACCCAGTACTTC.

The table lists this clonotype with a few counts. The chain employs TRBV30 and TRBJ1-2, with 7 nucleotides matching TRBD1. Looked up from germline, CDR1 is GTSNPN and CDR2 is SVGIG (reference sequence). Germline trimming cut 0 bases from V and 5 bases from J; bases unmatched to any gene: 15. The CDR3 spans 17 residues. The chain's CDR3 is CAWSVFRGAVGLYGYTF. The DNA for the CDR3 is TGTGCCTGGAGTGTATTCAGGGGGGCCGTGGGATTGTATGGCTACACCTTC.

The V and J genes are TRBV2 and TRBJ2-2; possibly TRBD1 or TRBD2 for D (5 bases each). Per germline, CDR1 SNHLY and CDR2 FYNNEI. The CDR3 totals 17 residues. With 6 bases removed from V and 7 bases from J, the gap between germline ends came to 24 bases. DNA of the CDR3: TGTGCCAGCAGCTCTCTCGGAGAAGGGACCCTCGGCGGGGAGCTGTTTTTT. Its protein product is CASSSLGEGTLGGELFF.

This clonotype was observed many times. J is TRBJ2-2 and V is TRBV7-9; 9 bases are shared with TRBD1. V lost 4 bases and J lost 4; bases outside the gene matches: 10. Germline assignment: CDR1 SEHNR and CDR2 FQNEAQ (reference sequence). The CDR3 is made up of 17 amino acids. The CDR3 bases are TGTGCCAGCAGCTGGACAGGGGCGGGAGCCCTCACCGGGGAGCTGTTTTTT. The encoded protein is CASSWTGAGALTGELFF. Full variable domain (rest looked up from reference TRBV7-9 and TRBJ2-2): DTGVSQNPRHKITKRGQNVTFRCDPISEHNRLYWYRQTLGQGPEFLTYFQNEAQLEKSRLLSDRFSAERPKGSFSTLEIQRTEQGDSAMYLCASSWTGAGALTGELFFGEGSRLTVL.

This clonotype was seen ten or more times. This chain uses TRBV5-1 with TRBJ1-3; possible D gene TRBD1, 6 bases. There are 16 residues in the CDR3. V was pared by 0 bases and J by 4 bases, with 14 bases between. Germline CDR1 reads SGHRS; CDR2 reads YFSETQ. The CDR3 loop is CASSLGSGGGGNTIYF. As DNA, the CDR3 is TGCGCCAGCAGCTTGGGTTCGGGGGGCGGCGGAAACACCATATATTTT.

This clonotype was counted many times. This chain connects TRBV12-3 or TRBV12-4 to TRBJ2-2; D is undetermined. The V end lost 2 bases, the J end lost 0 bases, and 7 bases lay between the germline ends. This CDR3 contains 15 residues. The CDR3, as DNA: TGTGCCAGCAGTTTATCTGGCTCGAACACCGGGGAGCTGTTTTTT. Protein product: CASSLSGSNTGELFF.

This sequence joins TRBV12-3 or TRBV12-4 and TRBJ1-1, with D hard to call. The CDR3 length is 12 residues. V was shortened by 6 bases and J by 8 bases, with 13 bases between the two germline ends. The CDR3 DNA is TGTGCCAGCAGAATGATAAGTGGGGAAGCTTTCTTT. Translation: CASRMISGEAFF.